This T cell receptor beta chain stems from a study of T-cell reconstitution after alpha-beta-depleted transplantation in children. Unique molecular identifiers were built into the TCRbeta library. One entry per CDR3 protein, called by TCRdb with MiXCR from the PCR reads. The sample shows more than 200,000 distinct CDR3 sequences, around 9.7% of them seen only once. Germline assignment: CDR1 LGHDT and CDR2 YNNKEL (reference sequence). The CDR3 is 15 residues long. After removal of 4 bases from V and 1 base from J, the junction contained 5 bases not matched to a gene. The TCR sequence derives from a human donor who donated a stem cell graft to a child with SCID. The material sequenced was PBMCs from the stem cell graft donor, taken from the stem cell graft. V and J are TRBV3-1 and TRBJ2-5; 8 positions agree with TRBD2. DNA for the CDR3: TGTGCCAGCAGCCCCCGCGGGGGGCCCCAAGAGACCCAGTACTTC. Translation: CASSPRGGPQETQYF.